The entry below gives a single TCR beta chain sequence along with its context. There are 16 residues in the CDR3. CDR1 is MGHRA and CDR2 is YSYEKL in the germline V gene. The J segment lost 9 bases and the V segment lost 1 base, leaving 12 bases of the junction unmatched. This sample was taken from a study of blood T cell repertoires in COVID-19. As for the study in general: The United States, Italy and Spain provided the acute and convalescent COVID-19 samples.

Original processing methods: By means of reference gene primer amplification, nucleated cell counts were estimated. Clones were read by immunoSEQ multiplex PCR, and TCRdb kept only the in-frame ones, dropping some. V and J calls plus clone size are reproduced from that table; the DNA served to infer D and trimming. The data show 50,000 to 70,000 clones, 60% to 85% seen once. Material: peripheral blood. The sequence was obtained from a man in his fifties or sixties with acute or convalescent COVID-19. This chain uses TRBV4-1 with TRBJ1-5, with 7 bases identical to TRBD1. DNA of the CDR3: TGCGCCAGCAGCCAAGCCCCGATGAGGGGGCCGGGGCCCCAGCATTTT. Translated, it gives CASSQAPMRGPGPQHF.